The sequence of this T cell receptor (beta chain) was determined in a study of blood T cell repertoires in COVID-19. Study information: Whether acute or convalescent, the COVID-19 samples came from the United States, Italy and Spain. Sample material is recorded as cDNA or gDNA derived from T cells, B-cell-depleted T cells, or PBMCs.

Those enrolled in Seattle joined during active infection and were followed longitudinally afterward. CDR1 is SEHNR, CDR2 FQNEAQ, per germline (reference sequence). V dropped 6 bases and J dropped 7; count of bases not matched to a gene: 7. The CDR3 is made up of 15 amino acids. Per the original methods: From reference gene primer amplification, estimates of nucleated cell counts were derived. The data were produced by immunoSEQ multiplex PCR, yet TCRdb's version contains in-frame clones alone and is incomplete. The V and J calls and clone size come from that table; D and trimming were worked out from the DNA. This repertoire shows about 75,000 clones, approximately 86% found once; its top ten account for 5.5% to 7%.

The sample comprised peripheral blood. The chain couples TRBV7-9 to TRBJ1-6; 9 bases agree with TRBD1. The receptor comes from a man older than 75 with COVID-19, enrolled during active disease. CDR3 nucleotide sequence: TGTGCCAGCAGGCGGGGACAGGGTGGGAATTCACCCCTCCACTTT. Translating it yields CASRRGQGGNSPLHF.